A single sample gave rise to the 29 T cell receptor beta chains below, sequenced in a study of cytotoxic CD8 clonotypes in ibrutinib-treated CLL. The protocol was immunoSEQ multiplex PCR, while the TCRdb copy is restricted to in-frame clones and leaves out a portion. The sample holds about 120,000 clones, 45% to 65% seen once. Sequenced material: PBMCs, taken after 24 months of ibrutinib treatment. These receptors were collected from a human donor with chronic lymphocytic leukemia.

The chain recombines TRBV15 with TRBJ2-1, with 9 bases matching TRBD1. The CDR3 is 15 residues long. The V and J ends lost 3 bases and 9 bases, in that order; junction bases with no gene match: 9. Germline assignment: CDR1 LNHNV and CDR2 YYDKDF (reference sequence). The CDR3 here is CATSSRDRVAAEQFF. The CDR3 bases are TGTGCCACCAGCAGTCGGGACAGGGTAGCGGCTGAGCAGTTCTTC.

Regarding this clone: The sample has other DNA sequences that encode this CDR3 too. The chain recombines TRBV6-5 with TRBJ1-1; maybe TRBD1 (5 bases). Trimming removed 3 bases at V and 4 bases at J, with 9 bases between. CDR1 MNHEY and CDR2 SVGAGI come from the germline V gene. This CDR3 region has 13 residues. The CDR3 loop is CASSYSRGTEAFF. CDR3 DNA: TGTGCCAGCAGTTATTCGAGGGGCACTGAAGCTTTCTTT.

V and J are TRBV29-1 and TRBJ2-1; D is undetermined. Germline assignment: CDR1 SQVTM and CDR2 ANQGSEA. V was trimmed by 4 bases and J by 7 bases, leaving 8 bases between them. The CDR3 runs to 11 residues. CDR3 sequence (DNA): TGCAGCGTTGGATACTTAAATGAGCAGTTCTTC. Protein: CSVGYLNEQFF.

The CDR3 loop reads CAISEGPLTSGGETQYF. CDR3 nucleotides: TGTGCCATCAGTGAGGGGCCATTGACTAGCGGAGGGGAGACCCAGTACTTC. The V call is TRBV10-3, the J call TRBJ2-5; the match to TRBD2 covers 9 bases. CDR1 and CDR2 from the germline V gene are ENHRY and SYGVKD. The CDR3 has 17 residues. V gave up 2 bases and J gave up 5 bases; unmatched junction bases: 12.

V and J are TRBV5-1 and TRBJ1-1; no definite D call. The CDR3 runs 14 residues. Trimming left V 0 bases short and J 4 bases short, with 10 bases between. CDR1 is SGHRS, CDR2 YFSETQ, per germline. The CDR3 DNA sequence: TGCGCCAGCAGCTTGGGTCCGGAGGGCACTGAAGCTTTCTTT. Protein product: CASSLGPEGTEAFF.

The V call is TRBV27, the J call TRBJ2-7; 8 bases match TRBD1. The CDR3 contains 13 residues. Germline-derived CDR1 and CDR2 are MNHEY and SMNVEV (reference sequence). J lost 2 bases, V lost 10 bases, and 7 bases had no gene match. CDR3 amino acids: CATREQGAYEQYF. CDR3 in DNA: TGTGCCACCAGGGAACAGGGGGCCTACGAGCAGTACTTC.

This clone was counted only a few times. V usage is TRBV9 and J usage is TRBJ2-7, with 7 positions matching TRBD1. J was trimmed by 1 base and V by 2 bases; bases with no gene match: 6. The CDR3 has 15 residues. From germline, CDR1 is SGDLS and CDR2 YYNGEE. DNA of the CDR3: TGTGCCAGCAGCGTGGGGACAGTGGCTTCCTACGAGCAGTACTTC. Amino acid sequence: CASSVGTVASYEQYF. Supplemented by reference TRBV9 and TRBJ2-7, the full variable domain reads DSGVTQTPKHLITATGQRVTLRCSPRSGDLSVYWYQQSLDQGLQFLIQYYNGEERAKGNILERFSAQQFPDLHSELNLSSLELGDSALYFCASSVGTVASYEQYFGPGTRLTVT.

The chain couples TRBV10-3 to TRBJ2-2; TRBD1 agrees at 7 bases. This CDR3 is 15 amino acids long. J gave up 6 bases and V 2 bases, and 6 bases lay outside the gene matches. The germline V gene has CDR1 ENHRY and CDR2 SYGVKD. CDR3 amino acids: CAISEPDRKPGELFF. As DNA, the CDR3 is TGTGCCATCAGTGAGCCGGACAGGAAACCCGGGGAGCTGTTTTTT.

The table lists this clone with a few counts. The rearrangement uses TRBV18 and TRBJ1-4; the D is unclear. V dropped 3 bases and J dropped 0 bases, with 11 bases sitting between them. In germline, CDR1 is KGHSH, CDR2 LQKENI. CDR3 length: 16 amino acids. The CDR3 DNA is TGTGCCAGCTCACCTGGAGGAGTTGCAACTAATGAAAAACTGTTTTTT. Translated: CASSPGGVATNEKLFF.

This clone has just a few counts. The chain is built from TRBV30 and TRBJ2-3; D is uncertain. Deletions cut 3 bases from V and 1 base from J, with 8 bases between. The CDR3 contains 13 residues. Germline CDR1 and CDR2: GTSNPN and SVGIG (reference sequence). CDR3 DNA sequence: TGTGCCTGGAGAAGAGTTGGCACAGATACGCAGTATTTT. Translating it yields CAWRRVGTDTQYF.

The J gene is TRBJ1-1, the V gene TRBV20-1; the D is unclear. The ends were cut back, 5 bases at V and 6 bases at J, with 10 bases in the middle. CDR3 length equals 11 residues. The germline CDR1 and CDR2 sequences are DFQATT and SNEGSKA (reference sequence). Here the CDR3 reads CSARHGPEAFF. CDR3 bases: TGCAGTGCTCGACATGGCCCTGAAGCTTTCTTT.

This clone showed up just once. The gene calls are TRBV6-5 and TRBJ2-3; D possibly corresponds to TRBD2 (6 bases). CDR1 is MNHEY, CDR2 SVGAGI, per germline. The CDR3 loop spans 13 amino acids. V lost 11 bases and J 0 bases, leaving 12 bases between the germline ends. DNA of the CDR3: TGTGCCTCTCTAGCGCCAAGCACAGATACGCAGTATTTT. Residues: CASLAPSTDTQYF.

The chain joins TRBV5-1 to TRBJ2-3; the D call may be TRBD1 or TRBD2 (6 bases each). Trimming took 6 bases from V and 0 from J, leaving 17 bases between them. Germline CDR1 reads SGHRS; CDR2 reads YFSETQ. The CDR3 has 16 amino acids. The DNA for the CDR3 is TGCGCCAGCAACGGGGGCGTCTCAACTAGCACAGATACGCAGTATTTT. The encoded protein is CASNGGVSTSTDTQYF.

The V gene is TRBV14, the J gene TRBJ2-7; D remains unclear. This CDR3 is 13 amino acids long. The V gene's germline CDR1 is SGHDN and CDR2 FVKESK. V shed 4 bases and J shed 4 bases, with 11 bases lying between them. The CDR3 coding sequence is TGTGCCAGCAGCCTCCGTCGTAATTACGAGCAGTACTTC. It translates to CASSLRRNYEQYF.

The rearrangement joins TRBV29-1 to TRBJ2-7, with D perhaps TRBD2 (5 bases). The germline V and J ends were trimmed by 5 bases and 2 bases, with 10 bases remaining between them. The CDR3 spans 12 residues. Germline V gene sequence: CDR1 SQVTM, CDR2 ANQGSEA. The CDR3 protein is CSVSRDTYEQYF. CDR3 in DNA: TGCAGCGTTAGCCGGGATACCTACGAGCAGTACTTC.

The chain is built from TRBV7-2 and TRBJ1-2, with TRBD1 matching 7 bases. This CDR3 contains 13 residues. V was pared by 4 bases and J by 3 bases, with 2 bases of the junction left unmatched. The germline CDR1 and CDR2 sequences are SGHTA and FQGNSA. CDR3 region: CASSSGQYYGYTF. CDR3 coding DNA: TGTGCCAGCAGCTCGGGACAGTACTATGGCTACACCTTC.

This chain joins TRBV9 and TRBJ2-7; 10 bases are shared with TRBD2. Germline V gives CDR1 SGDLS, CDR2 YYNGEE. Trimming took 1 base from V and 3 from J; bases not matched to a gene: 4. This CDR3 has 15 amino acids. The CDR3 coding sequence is TGTGCCAGCAGCGTAACGGCTAGCGGGGGCTACGAGCAGTACTTC. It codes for CASSVTASGGYEQYF.

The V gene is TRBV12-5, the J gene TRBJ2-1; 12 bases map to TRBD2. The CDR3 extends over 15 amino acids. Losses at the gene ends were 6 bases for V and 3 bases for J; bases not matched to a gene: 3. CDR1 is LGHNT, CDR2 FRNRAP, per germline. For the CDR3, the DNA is TGTGCTAGTGGCGCGGGACTAGCGGGCTACAATGAGCAGTTCTTC. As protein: CASGAGLAGYNEQFF.

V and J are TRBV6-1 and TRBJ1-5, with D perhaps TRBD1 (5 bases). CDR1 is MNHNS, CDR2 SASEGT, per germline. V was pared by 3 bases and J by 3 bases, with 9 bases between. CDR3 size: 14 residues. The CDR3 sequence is CASSDREANQPQHF. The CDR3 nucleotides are TGTGCCAGCAGTGACAGGGAGGCCAATCAGCCCCAGCATTTT.

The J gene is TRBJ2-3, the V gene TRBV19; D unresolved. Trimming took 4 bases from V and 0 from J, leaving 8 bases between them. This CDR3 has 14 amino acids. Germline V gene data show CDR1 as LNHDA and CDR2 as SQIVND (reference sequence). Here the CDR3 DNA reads TGTGCCAGTAGTACACCACAGAGCACAGATACGCAGTATTTT. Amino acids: CASSTPQSTDTQYF.

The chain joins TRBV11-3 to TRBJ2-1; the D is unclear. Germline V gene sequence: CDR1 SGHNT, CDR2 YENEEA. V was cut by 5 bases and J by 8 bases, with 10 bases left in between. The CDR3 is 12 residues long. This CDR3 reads CASSTSRHEQFF. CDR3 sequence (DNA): TGTGCCAGCAGCACTTCTCGGCATGAGCAGTTCTTC.

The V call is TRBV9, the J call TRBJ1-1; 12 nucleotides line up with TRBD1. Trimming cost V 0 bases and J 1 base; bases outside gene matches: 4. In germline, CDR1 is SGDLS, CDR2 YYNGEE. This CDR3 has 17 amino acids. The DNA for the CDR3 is TGTGCCAGCAGCGTAGAATTGGGACAGGGGGCGAACACTGAAGCTTTCTTT. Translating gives CASSVELGQGANTEAFF.

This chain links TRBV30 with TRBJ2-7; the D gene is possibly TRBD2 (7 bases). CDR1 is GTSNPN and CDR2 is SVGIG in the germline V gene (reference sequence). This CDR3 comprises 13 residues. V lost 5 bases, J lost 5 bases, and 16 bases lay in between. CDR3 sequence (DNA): TGTGCCTGGTGCCGGGGGGCTTGCGACGAGCAGTACTTC. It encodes CAWCRGACDEQYF.

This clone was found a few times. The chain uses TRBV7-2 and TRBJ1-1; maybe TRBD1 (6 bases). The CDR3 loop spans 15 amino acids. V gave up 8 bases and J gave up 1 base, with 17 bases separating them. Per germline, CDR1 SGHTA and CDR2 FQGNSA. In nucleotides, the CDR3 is TGTGCCAGCTCCCCTCACGGGGGCTCGAACACTGAAGCTTTCTTT. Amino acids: CASSPHGGSNTEAFF.

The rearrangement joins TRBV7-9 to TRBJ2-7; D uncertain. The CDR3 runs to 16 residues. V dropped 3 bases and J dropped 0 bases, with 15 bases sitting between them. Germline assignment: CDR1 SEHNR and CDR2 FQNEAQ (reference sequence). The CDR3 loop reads CASSLVVTAFSYEQYF. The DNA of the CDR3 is TGTGCCAGCAGCTTGGTTGTGACCGCATTCTCCTACGAGCAGTACTTC. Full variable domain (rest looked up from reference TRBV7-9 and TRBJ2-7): DTGVSQNPRHKITKRGQNVTFRCDPISEHNRLYWYRQTLGQGPEFLTYFQNEAQLEKSRLLSDRFSAERPKGSFSTLEIQRTEQGDSAMYLCASSLVVTAFSYEQYFGPGTRLTVT.

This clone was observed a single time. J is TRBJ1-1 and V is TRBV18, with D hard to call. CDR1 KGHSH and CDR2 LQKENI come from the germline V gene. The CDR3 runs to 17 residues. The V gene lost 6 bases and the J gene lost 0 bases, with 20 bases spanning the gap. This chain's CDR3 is CASSPPGSAFMNTEAFF. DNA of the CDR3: TGTGCCAGCTCCCCCCCAGGCAGTGCCTTCATGAACACTGAAGCTTTCTTT.

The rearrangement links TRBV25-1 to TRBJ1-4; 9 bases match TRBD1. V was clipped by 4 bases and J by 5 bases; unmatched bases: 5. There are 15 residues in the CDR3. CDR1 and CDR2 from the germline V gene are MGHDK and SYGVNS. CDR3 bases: TGTGCCAGCAGTGCTTGGACAGGGGTGAATGAAAAACTGTTTTTT. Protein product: CASSAWTGVNEKLFF. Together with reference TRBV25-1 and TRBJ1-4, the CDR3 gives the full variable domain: EADIYQTPRYLVIGTGKKITLECSQTMGHDKMYWYQQDPGMELHLIHYSYGVNSTEKGDLSSESTVSRIRTEHFPLTLESARPSHTSQYLCASSAWTGVNEKLFFGSGTQLSVL.

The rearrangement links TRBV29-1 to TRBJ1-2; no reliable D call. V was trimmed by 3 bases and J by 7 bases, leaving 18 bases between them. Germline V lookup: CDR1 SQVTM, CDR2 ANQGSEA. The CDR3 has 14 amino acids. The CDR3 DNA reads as TGCAGCGTTGAGTCGGATACAAGGTCTTCTGGCTACACCTTC. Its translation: CSVESDTRSSGYTF.

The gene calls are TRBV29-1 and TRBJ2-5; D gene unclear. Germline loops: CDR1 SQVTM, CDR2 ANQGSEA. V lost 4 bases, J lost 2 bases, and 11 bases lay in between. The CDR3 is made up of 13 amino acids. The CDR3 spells CSVVSQTQETQYF. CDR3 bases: TGCAGCGTTGTATCGCAAACACAAGAGACCCAGTACTTC.